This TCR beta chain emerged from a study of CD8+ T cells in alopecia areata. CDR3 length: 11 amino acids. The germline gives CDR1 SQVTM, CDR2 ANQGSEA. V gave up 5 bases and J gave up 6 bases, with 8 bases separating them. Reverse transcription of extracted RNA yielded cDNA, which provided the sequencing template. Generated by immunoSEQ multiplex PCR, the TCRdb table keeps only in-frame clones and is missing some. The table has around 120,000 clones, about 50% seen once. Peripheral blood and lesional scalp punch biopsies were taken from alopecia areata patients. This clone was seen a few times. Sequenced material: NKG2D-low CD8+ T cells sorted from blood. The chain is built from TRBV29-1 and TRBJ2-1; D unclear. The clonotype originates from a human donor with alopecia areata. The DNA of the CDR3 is TGCAGCGTTTACTTAGTCAATGAGCAGTTCTTC. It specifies CSVYLVNEQFF.